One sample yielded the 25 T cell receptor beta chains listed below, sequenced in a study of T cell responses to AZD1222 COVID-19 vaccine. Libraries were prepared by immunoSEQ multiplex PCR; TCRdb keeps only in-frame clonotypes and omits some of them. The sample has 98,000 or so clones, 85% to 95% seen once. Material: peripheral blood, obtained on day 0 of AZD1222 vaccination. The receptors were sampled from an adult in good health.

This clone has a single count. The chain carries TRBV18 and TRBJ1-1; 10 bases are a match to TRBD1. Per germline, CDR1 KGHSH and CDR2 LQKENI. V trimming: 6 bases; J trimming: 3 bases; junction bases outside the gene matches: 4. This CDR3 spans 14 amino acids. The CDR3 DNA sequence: TGTGCCAGCTCTCGACAGGGGGCCGACACTGAAGCTTTCTTT. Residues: CASSRQGADTEAFF.

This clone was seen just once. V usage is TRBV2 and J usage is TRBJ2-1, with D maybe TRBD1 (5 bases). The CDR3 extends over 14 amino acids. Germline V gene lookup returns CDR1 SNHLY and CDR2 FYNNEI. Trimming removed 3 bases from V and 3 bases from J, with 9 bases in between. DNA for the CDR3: TGTGCCAGCAGTGATAGGGGAAACTACAATGAGCAGTTCTTC. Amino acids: CASSDRGNYNEQFF.

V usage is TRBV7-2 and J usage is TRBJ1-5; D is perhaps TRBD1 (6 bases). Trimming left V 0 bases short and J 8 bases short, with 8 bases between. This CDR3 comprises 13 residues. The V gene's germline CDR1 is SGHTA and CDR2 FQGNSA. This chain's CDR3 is CASSLAPGEPQHF. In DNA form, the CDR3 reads TGTGCCAGCAGCTTAGCACCAGGGGAGCCCCAGCATTTT.

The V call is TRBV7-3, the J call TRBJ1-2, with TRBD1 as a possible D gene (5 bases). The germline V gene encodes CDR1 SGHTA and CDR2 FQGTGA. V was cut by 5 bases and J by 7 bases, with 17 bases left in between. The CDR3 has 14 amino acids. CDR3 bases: TGTGCCAGCAGCCCGGACGGGGGGGACGGTGGCTACACCTTC. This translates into CASSPDGGDGGYTF.

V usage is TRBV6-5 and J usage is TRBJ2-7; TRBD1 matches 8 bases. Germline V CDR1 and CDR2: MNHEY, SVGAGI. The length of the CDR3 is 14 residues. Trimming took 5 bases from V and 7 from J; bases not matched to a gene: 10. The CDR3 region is CASSSGQGLREQYF. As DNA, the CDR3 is TGTGCCAGCAGTAGCGGACAGGGTTTAAGGGAGCAGTACTTC.

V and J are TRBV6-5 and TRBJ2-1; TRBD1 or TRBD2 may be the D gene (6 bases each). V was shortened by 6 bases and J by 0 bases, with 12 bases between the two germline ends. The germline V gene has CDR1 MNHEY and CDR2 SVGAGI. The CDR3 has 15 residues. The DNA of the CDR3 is TGTGCCAGCAGGGGGGGCCTAGGCTCCTACAATGAGCAGTTCTTC. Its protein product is CASRGGLGSYNEQFF.

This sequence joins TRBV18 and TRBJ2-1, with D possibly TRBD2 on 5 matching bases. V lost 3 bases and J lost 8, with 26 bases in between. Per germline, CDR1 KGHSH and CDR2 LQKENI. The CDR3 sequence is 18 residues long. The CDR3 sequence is CASSPPRIGLPIIDEQFF. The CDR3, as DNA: TGTGCCAGCTCACCCCCCAGGATAGGACTCCCTATTATCGATGAGCAGTTCTTC.

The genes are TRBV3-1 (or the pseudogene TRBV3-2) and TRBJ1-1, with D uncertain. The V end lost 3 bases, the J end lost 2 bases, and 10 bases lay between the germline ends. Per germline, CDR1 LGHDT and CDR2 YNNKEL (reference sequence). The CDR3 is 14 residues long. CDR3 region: CASSHRPGNTEAFF. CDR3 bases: TGTGCCAGCAGCCATAGACCAGGCAACACTGAAGCTTTCTTT.

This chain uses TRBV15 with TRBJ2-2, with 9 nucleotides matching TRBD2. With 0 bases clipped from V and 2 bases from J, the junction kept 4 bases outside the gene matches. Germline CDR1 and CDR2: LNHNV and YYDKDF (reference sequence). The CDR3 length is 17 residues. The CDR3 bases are TGTGCCACCAGCAGAGACAGCGGGAGGATTAACACCGGGGAGCTGTTTTTT. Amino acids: CATSRDSGRINTGELFF.

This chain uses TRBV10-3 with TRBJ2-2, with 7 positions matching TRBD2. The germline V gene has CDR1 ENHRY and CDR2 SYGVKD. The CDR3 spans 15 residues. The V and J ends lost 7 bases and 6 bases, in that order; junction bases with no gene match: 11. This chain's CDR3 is CAIKTASGEAGELFF. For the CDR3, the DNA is TGTGCCATCAAAACGGCTAGCGGAGAGGCCGGGGAGCTGTTTTTT.

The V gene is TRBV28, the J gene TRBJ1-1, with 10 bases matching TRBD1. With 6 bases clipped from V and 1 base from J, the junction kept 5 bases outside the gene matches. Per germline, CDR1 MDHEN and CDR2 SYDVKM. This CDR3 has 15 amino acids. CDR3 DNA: TGTGCCAGCAGCCGGACAGGGGGACGGAACACTGAAGCTTTCTTT. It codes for CASSRTGGRNTEAFF.

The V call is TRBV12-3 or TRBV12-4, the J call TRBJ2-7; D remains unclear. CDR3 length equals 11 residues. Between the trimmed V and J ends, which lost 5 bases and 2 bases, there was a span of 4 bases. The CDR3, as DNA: TGTGCCAGCAGTCGCGCCTACGAGCAGTACTTC. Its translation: CASSRAYEQYF.

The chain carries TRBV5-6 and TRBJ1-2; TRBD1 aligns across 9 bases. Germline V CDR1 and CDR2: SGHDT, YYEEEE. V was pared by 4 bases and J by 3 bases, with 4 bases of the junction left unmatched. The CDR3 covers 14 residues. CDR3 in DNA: TGTGCCAGCAGCCCCGGACAGGGGTACTATGGCTACACCTTC. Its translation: CASSPGQGYYGYTF.

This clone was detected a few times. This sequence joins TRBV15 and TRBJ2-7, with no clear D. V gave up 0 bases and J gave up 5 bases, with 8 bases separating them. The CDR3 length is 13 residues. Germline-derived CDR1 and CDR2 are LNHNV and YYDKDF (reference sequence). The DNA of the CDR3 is TGTGCCACCAGCAGAGATCGAGCAGACGAGCAGTACTTC. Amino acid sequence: CATSRDRADEQYF.

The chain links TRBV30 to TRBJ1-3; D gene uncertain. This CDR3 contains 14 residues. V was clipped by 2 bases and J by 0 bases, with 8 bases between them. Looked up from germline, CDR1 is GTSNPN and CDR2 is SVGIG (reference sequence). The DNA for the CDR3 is TGTGCCTGGAGTTTGGAAAGCTCTGGAAACACCATATATTTT. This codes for CAWSLESSGNTIYF. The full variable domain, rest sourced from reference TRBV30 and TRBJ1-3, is SQTIHQWPATLVQPVGSPLSLECTVEGTSNPNLYWYRQAAGRGLQLLFYSVGIGQISSEVPQNLSASRPQDRQFILSSKKLLLSDSGFYLCAWSLESSGNTIYFGEGSWLTVV.

The CDR3 DNA sequence: TGTGCCAGCAGTTACGGGACTAGCGGGTACGAGCAGTACTTC. Protein product: CASSYGTSGYEQYF. The V call is TRBV6-2 or TRBV6-3, the J call TRBJ2-7; 12 bases match TRBD2. This CDR3 has 14 amino acids. V shed 2 bases and J 4 bases; nucleotides not matched to a gene: 0. Per the germline V gene, CDR1 is MNHEY and CDR2 is SVGEGT.

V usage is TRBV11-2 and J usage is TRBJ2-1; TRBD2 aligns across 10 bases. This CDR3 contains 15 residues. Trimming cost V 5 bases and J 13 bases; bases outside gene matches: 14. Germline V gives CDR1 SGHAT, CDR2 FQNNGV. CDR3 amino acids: CASSAPPGTSVDQFF. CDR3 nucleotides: TGTGCCAGCAGCGCCCCACCCGGGACTAGCGTTGACCAGTTCTTC.

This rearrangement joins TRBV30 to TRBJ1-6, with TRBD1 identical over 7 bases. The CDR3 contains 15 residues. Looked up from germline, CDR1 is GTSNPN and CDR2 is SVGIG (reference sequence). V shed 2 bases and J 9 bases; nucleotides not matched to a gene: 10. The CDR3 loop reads CAWSTPGTATSPLHF. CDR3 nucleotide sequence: TGTGCCTGGAGTACTCCCGGGACAGCGACTTCACCCCTCCACTTT.

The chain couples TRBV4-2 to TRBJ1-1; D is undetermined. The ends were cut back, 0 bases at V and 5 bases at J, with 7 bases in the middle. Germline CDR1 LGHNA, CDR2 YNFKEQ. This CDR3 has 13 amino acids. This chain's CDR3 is CASSQESLTEAFF. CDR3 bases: TGTGCCAGCAGCCAAGAAAGTTTGACTGAAGCTTTCTTT.

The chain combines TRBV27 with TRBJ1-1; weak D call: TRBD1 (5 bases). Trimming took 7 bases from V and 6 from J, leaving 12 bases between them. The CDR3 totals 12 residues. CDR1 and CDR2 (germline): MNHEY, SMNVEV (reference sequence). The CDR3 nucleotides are TGTGCCAGCAAGGGGCTAATCGCTGAAGCTTTCTTT. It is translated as CASKGLIAEAFF.

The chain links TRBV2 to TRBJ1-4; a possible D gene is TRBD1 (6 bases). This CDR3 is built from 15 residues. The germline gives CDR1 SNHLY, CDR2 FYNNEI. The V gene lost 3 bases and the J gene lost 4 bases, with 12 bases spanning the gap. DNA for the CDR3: TGTGCCAGCAGTGATTGGGGGGCAGGTAATGAAAAACTGTTTTTT. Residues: CASSDWGAGNEKLFF.

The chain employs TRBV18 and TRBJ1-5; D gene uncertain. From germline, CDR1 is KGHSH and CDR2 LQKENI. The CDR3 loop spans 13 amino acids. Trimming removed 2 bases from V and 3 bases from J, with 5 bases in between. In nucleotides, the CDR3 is TGTGCCAGCTCACCAGGGGACAATCAGCCCCAGCATTTT. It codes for CASSPGDNQPQHF.

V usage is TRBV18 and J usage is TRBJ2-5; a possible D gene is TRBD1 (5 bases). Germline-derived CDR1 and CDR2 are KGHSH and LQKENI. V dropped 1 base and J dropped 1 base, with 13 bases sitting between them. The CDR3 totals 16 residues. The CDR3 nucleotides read TGTGCCAGCTCACCACGGGCAGGGTCCCCCCAAGAGACCCAGTACTTC. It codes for CASSPRAGSPQETQYF.

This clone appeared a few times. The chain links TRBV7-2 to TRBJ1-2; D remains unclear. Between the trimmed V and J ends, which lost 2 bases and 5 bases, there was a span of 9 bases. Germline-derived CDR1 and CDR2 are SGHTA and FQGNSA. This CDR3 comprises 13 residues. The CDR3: CASSLQNQYGYTF. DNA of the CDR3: TGTGCCAGCAGCTTACAAAACCAGTATGGCTACACCTTC.

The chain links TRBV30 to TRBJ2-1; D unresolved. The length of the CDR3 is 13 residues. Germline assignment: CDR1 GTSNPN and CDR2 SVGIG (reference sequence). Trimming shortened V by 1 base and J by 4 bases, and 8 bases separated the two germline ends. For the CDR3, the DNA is TGTGCCTGGAGTGGGCAGATTTACAATGAGCAGTTCTTC. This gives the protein CAWSGQIYNEQFF.